A selection of T cell receptor beta chains follows, all from one sample in a study of human T cells and chemical hapten exposure. MiXCR, applied by TCRdb to the RACE reads, yields one record per CDR3 protein. This table holds approximately 370,000 distinct CDR3 sequences, about 5% found once. The source was whole blood, collected in connection with sensitization to the hapten diphenylcyclopropenone (DPC). The receptors derive from a woman between 18 and 30 years old with alopecia areata. Some clones in this sample may be carry-over from other donors' samples. Each CDR3 is given with its conserved first and last residue. The D gene is left open where the match is weak. Expanded clones get a size class; other rows say once, few or many, or leave the size out.

TRBJ2-3	TRBV7-9	-	few	TGTGCCAGCAGCTTAAGGCGTGGAGGGGGGCTGGATACGCAGTATTTT	CASSLRRGGGLDTQYF
TRBJ1-3	TRBV6-5	TRBD1	many	TGTGCCAGCAGCTTCGACGTACAGGGGATCGCTGGAAACACCATATATTTT	CASSFDVQGIAGNTIYF
TRBJ2-7	TRBV7-9	-	-	TGTGCCAGCAGCTCCCCTTTACACCGCCCCTCCTACGAGCAGTACTTC	CASSSPLHRPSYEQYF
TRBJ1-1	TRBV5-6	-	-	TGTGCCAGCAGCTTGGGGGCAGACATGAACACTGAAGCTTTCTTT	CASSLGADMNTEAFF
TRBJ2-7	TRBV2	-	few	TGTGCCAGCAGGGGTGGACAGTGGGACATCCACGAGCAGTACTTC	CASRGGQWDIHEQYF
TRBJ2-1	TRBV9	TRBD2	-	TGTGCCAGCAGCCCGCGAACCGGGACTAGCGGTTGGAATGAGCAGTTCTTC	CASSPRTGTSGWNEQFF
TRBJ2-3	TRBV7-9	-	-	TGTGCCAGCAGCTTAGTCGGCCAGTCCACAGATACGCAGTATTTT	CASSLVGQSTDTQYF
TRBJ2-1	TRBV6-5	-	few	TGTGCCAGCAGTCGAAGTGGGGCCCCTGGCAATGAGCAGTTCTTC	CASSRSGAPGNEQFF
TRBJ2-1	TRBV10-3	-	-	TGTGCCATCAGTACCCCGACTAGCTACAATGAGCAGTTCTTC	CAISTPTSYNEQFF
TRBJ1-5	TRBV7-9	TRBD1	-	TGTGCCAGCAGCCCCGACAGGGGGAATAGCAATCAGCCCCAGCATTTT	CASSPDRGNSNQPQHF
TRBJ1-2	TRBV2	-	many	TGTGCCAGCAGTGAAGGCCCATGGCAGCCTGGCTACACCTTC	CASSEGPWQPGYTF
TRBJ1-1	TRBV12-3/TRBV12-4	TRBD1	many	TGTGCCAGCAGTTCTAGGACAGGGGGCACTGAAGCTTTCTTT	CASSSRTGGTEAFF
TRBJ2-7	TRBV18	-	-	TGTGCCAGCTCAGGGGGACCGGACTCCTACGAGCAGTACTTC	CASSGGPDSYEQYF
TRBJ2-3	TRBV29-1	TRBD2	few	TGCAGCGTTGAAGATCCCCTAGCGGGGGTTTCGGCAGATACGCAGTATTTT	CSVEDPLAGVSADTQYF
TRBJ2-1	TRBV12-3/TRBV12-4	TRBD2	many	TGTGCCAGCAGTATGACTAGCGGGTATGAGCAGTTCTTC	CASSMTSGYEQFF
TRBJ2-1	TRBV2	-	few	TGTGCCAGCAGTGAAGAGGATGAGCAGTTCTTC	CASSEEDEQFF
TRBJ1-3	TRBV28	-	many	TGTGCCAGCAGACCAGGGCTGGGCTCTGGAAACACCATATATTTT	CASRPGLGSGNTIYF
TRBJ1-4	TRBV7-9	-	-	TGTGCCAGCAGCTTAGCGAGAAACGTTAATGAAAAACTGTTTTTT	CASSLARNVNEKLFF
TRBJ2-7	TRBV6-1	-	few	TGTGCCAGCAGTGAAAATGCTTCTCAGGGCTACGAGCAGTACTTC	CASSENASQGYEQYF
TRBJ2-5	TRBV2	TRBD1	many	TGTGCCAGCAGTGAACCCGGGACAGGGGGCAGGGAGACCCAGTACTTC	CASSEPGTGGRETQYF
TRBJ1-2	TRBV6-2/TRBV6-3	TRBD1	few	TGTGCCAGCAGGTTACCAGGGGGAGACTATGGCTACACCTTC	CASRLPGGDYGYTF
TRBJ1-4	TRBV27	TRBD1	-	TGTGCCAGCAGTAAAAGGGACAGCCGGGAAAAACTGTTTTTT	CASSKRDSREKLFF
TRBJ2-1	TRBV3-1	TRBD2	-	TGTGCCAGCAGCGGACTAGCGGGGGTCAATGAGCAGTTCTTC	CASSGLAGVNEQFF
TRBJ2-1	TRBV28	TRBD2	-	TGTGCCAGCAGTCTCATGCGGGGGGGCTCTCTACTCTTATACAATGAGCAGTTCTTC	CASSLMRGGSLLLYNEQFF
TRBJ2-6	TRBV14	-	-	TGTGCCAGCAGCCTCTTAGGGATCTCTGGGGCCAACGTCCTGACTTTC	CASSLLGISGANVLTF
TRBJ1-5	TRBV2	-	few	TGTGCCAGCAACATTGACAGGTTAGGCGATCAGCCCCAGCATTTT	CASNIDRLGDQPQHF